These 25 T cell receptor beta chains came from one sample sequenced in a study of OX40 agonist ivuxolimab in advanced cancers. Profiling relied on immunoSEQ multiplex PCR, and the TCRdb table lists in-frame clones only, not all of them. The sample has 6,000 to 6,500 clones, around three quarters seen once. This sample comprised CD4+ or CD8+ T cells sorted from blood, obtained in a trial of the OX40 agonist ivuxolimab. These receptor sequences come from an adult with an advanced solid tumor such as melanoma, head and neck, liver or kidney cancer.

This chain joins TRBV4-3 and TRBJ1-3; D gene unclear. The V end was cut by 4 bases, the J end by 0 bases, with 10 bases between. The CDR3 consists of 15 residues. Germline V gene sequence: CDR1 LGHNA, CDR2 YSLEER. The CDR3 loop reads CASSLWVVSGNTIYF. CDR3 DNA: TGCGCCAGCAGCCTCTGGGTGGTCTCTGGAAACACCATATATTTT.

The CDR3 region is CASTAGQGVTDTQYF. DNA of the CDR3: TGTGCCAGCACAGCCGGACAGGGAGTCACAGATACGCAGTATTTT. The chain is built from TRBV2 and TRBJ2-3, with 8 positions matching TRBD1. Germline values: CDR1 SNHLY, CDR2 FYNNEI. V trimming: 7 bases; J trimming: 2 bases; junction bases outside the gene matches: 8. The CDR3 covers 15 residues. Together with reference TRBV2 and TRBJ2-3, the CDR3 gives the full variable domain: EPEVTQTPSHQVTQMGQEVILRCVPISNHLYFYWYRQILGQKVEFLVSFYNNEISEKSEIFDDQFSVERPDGSNFTLKIRSTKLEDSAMYFCASTAGQGVTDTQYFGPGTRLTVL.

This chain uses TRBV2 with TRBJ2-5, with 9 bases fitting TRBD2. V shed 6 bases and J 5 bases; nucleotides not matched to a gene: 10. The germline V gene has CDR1 SNHLY and CDR2 FYNNEI. The CDR3 spans 15 residues. The CDR3 bases are TGTGCCAGCAGCGAGTCTAGCGGGACATGGGAGACCCAGTACTTC. This sequence encodes CASSESSGTWETQYF.

A word on this clone: One end of the junction varies from germline; a read error may be responsible. The gene calls are TRBV9 and TRBJ2-3; 9 bases agree with TRBD2. Germline CDR1 reads SGDLS; CDR2 reads YYNGEE. This CDR3 has 12 amino acids. The CDR3 protein is CASSVGAGGPRF. CDR3 in DNA: TGTGCCAGCAGCGTAGGTGCGGGAGGGCCGAGGTTT.

The rearrangement links TRBV7-2 to TRBJ2-7; 10 nucleotides match TRBD2. This CDR3 has 15 amino acids. V lost 9 bases and J lost 4; bases outside the gene matches: 12. The V gene's germline CDR1 is SGHTA and CDR2 FQGNSA. Written as DNA, the CDR3 is TGTGCCAGTAGTCCAACTAGCGGGGTTGGGTACGAGCAGTACTTC. Translating gives CASSPTSGVGYEQYF.

The CDR3 reads CASRPPGTYEQFF. The CDR3 DNA sequence: TGTGCCAGCAGACCACCGGGGACGTATGAGCAGTTCTTC. This chain connects TRBV4-2 to TRBJ2-1; TRBD1 or TRBD2 may be the D gene (5 bases each). This CDR3 has 13 residues. Germline V gene data show CDR1 as LGHNA and CDR2 as YNFKEQ. V lost 6 bases and J 8 bases, leaving 14 bases between the germline ends.

This clone came up a few times. The chain employs TRBV4-3 and TRBJ1-2; 9 bases agree with TRBD1. Germline V gene sequence: CDR1 LGHNA, CDR2 YSLEER. The CDR3 is made up of 12 amino acids. V trimming: 8 bases; J trimming: 8 bases; junction bases outside the gene matches: 6. The CDR3 nucleotides read TGCGCCAGCGGGGACAGGGATGAAGGCTACACCTTC. Amino acid sequence: CASGDRDEGYTF.

The CDR3 nucleotides are TGTGCCAGCAGTCCTTACTCCCCAGGGGAGCAGTACTTC. It yields the protein CASSPYSPGEQYF. The chain is built from TRBV6-5 and TRBJ2-7, with TRBD1 as a possible D gene (5 bases). Germline CDR1 and CDR2: MNHEY and SVGAGI. Trimming removed 5 bases at V and 7 bases at J, with 15 bases between. CDR3 length equals 13 residues.

This chain uses TRBV7-9 with TRBJ2-4; D possibly corresponds to TRBD1 (7 bases). The V and J ends lost 5 bases and 0 bases respectively, with 11 bases between them. Germline loops: CDR1 SEHNR, CDR2 FQNEAQ (reference sequence). The CDR3 extends over 15 amino acids. The CDR3 spells CASSPGGLAKNIQYF. The CDR3 bases are TGTGCCAGCAGCCCAGGGGGACTAGCCAAAAACATTCAGTACTTC.

The chain employs TRBV11-1 and TRBJ2-1; maybe TRBD2 (6 bases). Germline V CDR1 and CDR2: SGHAT, FQDESV (reference sequence). Trimming pared 3 bases from V and 3 bases from J, leaving 9 bases between. There are 14 residues in the CDR3. The chain's CDR3 is CASSLGGDYNEQFF. As DNA, the CDR3 is TGTGCCAGCAGCTTGGGCGGGGACTACAATGAGCAGTTCTTC.

The chain employs TRBV7-2 and TRBJ1-2; 7 positions agree with TRBD1. Germline trimming cut 4 bases from V and 4 bases from J; bases unmatched to any gene: 3. The CDR3 is 13 amino acids. Looked up from germline, CDR1 is SGHTA and CDR2 is FQGNSA. The CDR3 DNA follows: TGTGCCAGCAGCTGGACAGGAAGCTATGGCTACACCTTC. It is translated as CASSWTGSYGYTF.

This clone has just one count. The gene calls are TRBV5-3 and TRBJ1-3, with D maybe TRBD1 (5 bases). TRBV5-3 is known as an ORF, though its function is uncertain. This CDR3 spans 16 amino acids. Trimming shortened V by 5 bases and J by 0 bases, and 15 bases separated the two germline ends. DNA for the CDR3: TGTGCCAGAAGGGCCGGAGTACAGGACTCTGGAAACACCATATATTTT. Its translation is CARRAGVQDSGNTIYF.

CDR3 residues: CASSLEGYRRGGFF. The CDR3 nucleotides read TGTGCCAGCAGCTTGGAGGGGTACAGGCGAGGAGGTTTCTTT. The chain links TRBV5-6 to TRBJ1-1; D perhaps matches TRBD1 (5 bases). CDR3 size: 14 residues. CDR1 and CDR2 from the germline V gene are SGHDT and YYEEEE. V was shortened by 0 bases and J by 13 bases, with 19 bases between the two germline ends.

The chain uses TRBV5-4 and TRBJ2-3; D gene ambiguous. Germline loops: CDR1 SGHNT, CDR2 YYREEE (reference sequence). The V end lost 0 bases, the J end lost 2 bases, and 1 base lay between the germline ends. The CDR3 consists of 12 residues. CDR3 nucleotide sequence: TGTGCCAGCAGCTTGGCCACAGATACGCAGTATTTT. Translating gives CASSLATDTQYF. The variable domain in full, completed from reference TRBV5-4 and TRBJ2-3, reads ETGVTQSPTHLIKTRGQQVTLRCSSQSGHNTVSWYQQALGQGPQFIFQYYREEENGRGNFPPRFSGLQFPNYSSELNVNALELDDSALYLCASSLATDTQYFGPGTRLTVL.

By sample fraction, this clone is medium-sized (0.01 to 0.1%). The chain recombines TRBV9 with TRBJ1-1; 7 nucleotides align to TRBD1. Germline CDR1 is SGDLS and CDR2 is YYNGEE. V lost 2 bases and J lost 7; bases outside the gene matches: 8. The CDR3 is 14 amino acids. Written as DNA, the CDR3 is TGTGCCAGCAGCGTGGGGACCGGGACAGATGAAGCTTTCTTT. Translated: CASSVGTGTDEAFF.

The chain employs TRBV6-6 and TRBJ1-4; D remains unclear. Germline CDR1 reads MNHNY; CDR2 reads SVGAGI (reference sequence). V shed 6 bases and J shed 7 bases, with 12 bases lying between them. There are 13 residues in the CDR3. The DNA for the CDR3 is TGTGCCAGCAGGCCCGGGTCCGGTGAAAAACTGTTTTTT. Translated: CASRPGSGEKLFF.

The chain recombines TRBV7-6 with TRBJ1-1; tentative D call: TRBD1 (5 bases). CDR3 length: 16 residues. Germline-derived CDR1 and CDR2 are SGHVS and FNYEAQ. V was cut by 0 bases and J by 5 bases, with 16 bases left in between. The CDR3 nucleotides are TGTGCCAGCAGCTTAGCGAGGGCAGGGCAGGATACTGAAGCTTTCTTT. Encoded protein: CASSLARAGQDTEAFF.

V and J are TRBV11-2 and TRBJ2-5, with 7 bases identical to TRBD2. With 5 bases clipped from V and 4 bases from J, the junction kept 10 bases outside the gene matches. Per the germline V gene, CDR1 is SGHAT and CDR2 is FQNNGV. The CDR3 is 15 residues long. CDR3 sequence (DNA): TGTGCCAGCAGCCAGGGCCTAGCGGAGCGAGAGACCCAGTACTTC. This sequence encodes CASSQGLAERETQYF.

The V and J genes are TRBV4-3 and TRBJ2-2; possibly TRBD2 for D (5 bases). There are 16 residues in the CDR3. Trimming stripped 3 bases from V and 1 base from J, with 12 bases between. CDR1 is LGHNA and CDR2 is YSLEER in the germline V gene. CDR3 in amino acids: CASSHADGENTGELFF. In nucleotides, the CDR3 is TGCGCCAGCAGCCATGCGGACGGGGAGAACACCGGGGAGCTGTTTTTT.

CDR3 nucleotides: TGTGCCTGGAGGGGGAGGCTCGGCGGCTACACCTTC. It specifies CAWRGRLGGYTF. The chain joins TRBV30 to TRBJ1-2; D gene uncertain. This CDR3 region has 12 residues. Per germline, CDR1 GTSNPN and CDR2 SVGIG (reference sequence). V dropped 3 bases and J dropped 8 bases, with 13 bases sitting between them.

The genes are TRBV27 and TRBJ2-5; 7 nucleotides line up with TRBD2. This CDR3 is built from 13 residues. Germline V gene data show CDR1 as MNHEY and CDR2 as SMNVEV (reference sequence). V lost 1 base to trimming and J lost 4 bases; unmatched junction nucleotides: 0. The CDR3 sequence: CASSLWGGETQYF. CDR3 bases: TGTGCCAGCAGTTTATGGGGGGGAGAGACCCAGTACTTC.

This clone has just one count. The rearrangement uses TRBV11-2 and TRBJ1-1, with D possibly TRBD1 on 6 matching bases. The CDR3 has 11 residues. CDR1 SGHAT and CDR2 FQNNGV come from the germline V gene. V shed 6 bases and J shed 11 bases, with 13 bases lying between them. The CDR3 DNA follows: TGTGCCAGCAGTGGGGGGGCTGGGGCTTTCTTT. The encoded protein is CASSGGAGAFF.

V and J are TRBV9 and TRBJ2-1; a weak D match, TRBD2 (6 bases). Trimming pared 4 bases from V and 9 bases from J, leaving 20 bases between. CDR1 and CDR2 from the germline V gene are SGDLS and YYNGEE. The CDR3 sequence is 15 residues long. The CDR3 sequence: CASSSGGALATEQFF. The CDR3 DNA reads TGTGCCAGCAGCTCCGGAGGGGCCTTAGCAACTGAGCAGTTCTTC. Drawing the rest from reference TRBV9 and TRBJ2-1, the complete variable domain is DSGVTQTPKHLITATGQRVTLRCSPRSGDLSVYWYQQSLDQGLQFLIQYYNGEERAKGNILERFSAQQFPDLHSELNLSSLELGDSALYFCASSSGGALATEQFFGPGTRLTVL.

The chain uses TRBV4-3 and TRBJ2-2, with D possibly matching TRBD1 (6 bases). There are 16 residues in the CDR3. Trimming took off 0 bases at V and 7 bases at J, with 15 bases between the two ends. CDR1 and CDR2 from the germline V gene are LGHNA and YSLEER. The DNA of the CDR3 is TGCGCCAGCAGCCAAGAAACCACTTCGGGACACGGGGAGCTGTTTTTT. Translated, it gives CASSQETTSGHGELFF.

The rearrangement links TRBV7-8 to TRBJ1-2; 7 bases match TRBD1. This CDR3 has 14 residues. CDR1 and CDR2 (germline): SGHVS, FQNEAQ. The ends lost 5 bases at V and 9 bases at J; junction bases unmatched: 12. DNA of the CDR3: TGTGCCAGCAGCCAATCGACAGGGATGTCGAGCTACACCTTC. This sequence encodes CASSQSTGMSSYTF.